The clone carrying this T cell receptor (beta chain) was recorded a few times. What it binds is unknown. Through a sample-barcoded 5' primer and a J-beta primer mix, a second PCR was run for roughly 6 to 11 cycles. One entry per CDR3 protein, called by TCRdb with MiXCR from the 5' RACE reads. The data hold more than 1 million distinct CDR3 sequences, with more than 40% observed a single time. The data derive from a study of blood T cells in healthy people across ages. Study-wide context: Per two T cells, template switching captured roughly one barcoded beta molecule. Whole-study results and caveats: Across the age range, TCR beta diversity per million T cells fell in a roughly linear way.

V lost 6 bases, J lost 2 bases, and 11 bases lay in between. In germline, CDR1 is MNHEY, CDR2 SVGAGI. CDR3 length: 15 residues. The V call is TRBV6-5, the J call TRBJ2-6; maybe TRBD1 (5 bases). This receptor was obtained from a woman aged 55-69 years in good health. Specimen: blood. The CDR3 coding sequence is TGTGCCAGCAGAGCTCAGGGTGCTGGGGCCAACGTCCTGACTTTC. As protein: CASRAQGAGANVLTF.